This T cell receptor (beta chain) derives from a study of T cell responses to AZD1222 COVID-19 vaccine (dated by TCRdb to the early 2020s). Background for the entire study: A total of more than 230 trial participants underwent TCR sequencing, of whom roughly 210 had received two doses of AZD1222 and some 25 had received two doses of the MenACWY control vaccine. Trial participants were enrolled into age subgroups of 18-55, 56-69 and 70-plus years, which contained about 150, 28 and 57 TCR-sequenced participants, respectively. Results the study describes overall, beyond this receptor: In the small 56-69-year group, the increase in depth fell short of significance, most likely because of low power. Participants were mostly white British, with more females than males. The authors suggested clonal diversity may have been underestimated. CD4 TCRs associated with the vaccine covered the entire spike protein, and the dominant responses were in regions 160-218 and 743-854. After two AZD1222 doses, spike-specific TCR breadth and depth were significantly higher than at day 0 and than in MenACWY recipients. Reportedly, close to half of the unique spike-specific TCRs recognized epitopes lying outside the regions that are mutated in the B.1.351 and B.1.1.7 variants. No day 14 peak-response samples were available, so repertoires were characterized only after the peak T cell response. Conclusions about previously exposed vaccinees were limited because only five to seven AZD1222 recipients were SARS-CoV-2 seropositive at baseline.

The CDR3 regions of human TCRbeta chains were analyzed by immunosequencing. As for the original processing: Repertoire TCRs were matched against a reference library of SARS-CoV-2-specific TCRs generated with the MIRA antigen-specificity platform. Breadth meant the fraction of unique TCRs that were SARS-CoV-2-associated, whereas depth meant the fraction of total T cells that were SARS-CoV-2-associated. Using the MIRA data, each spike-specific TCR was mapped to the spike region that the TCR reacts to and placed in a CD4 or CD8 class. Log10-transformed breadth and depth values were compared by one-way ANOVA with Sidak's multiple comparisons tests. TCRdb's version of the immuneACCESS table is confined to in-frame rearrangements and falls short of the full clone set. An unresolved V gene accounts for under half of the shortfall where checked; the remainder is of unknown origin. D and trimming come from the DNA, and the V and J calls and clone size come from that table. The sample yields about 67,000 clones; about four fifths were counted once. The top ten constitute approximately 5.9% of the sample.

Notes on this clone: Its antigen has not been determined. The sample holds no much larger clone one base away, and base qualities are not on file.

Deletion took 0 bases off V and 6 bases off J, with a span of 23 bases between the germline ends. Inclusive of the bounding cysteine and phenylalanine, the CDR3 is 19 residues long. Of all the DNA, just the CDR3 is kept, 57 bases in frame from base 1. The germline V gene (reference sequence) sets CDR1 to LGHDT and CDR2 to YNNKEL. Reading the label with the study, this specimen's time point is: about 28 days (+/-7) after the second vaccine dose. AZD1222 recipients with second doses at about 4 weeks or about 12 weeks were pooled, because spike-specific TCR depth and breadth did not differ between schedules. Samples from vaccinated people were obtained from the UK trials COV001 and COV002, which included a single-blind randomized controlled phase 2/3 trial of AZD1222 (ChAdOx1 nCoV-19) in healthy adults. For TCRbeta chain sequencing, PBMC samples from trial participants were taken at day 0 and at day 28 after the second dose.

The clonotype comes from an adult who received the AZD1222 COVID-19 vaccine. Rearrangement joined TRBV3-1 (or the pseudogene TRBV3-2) to TRBJ2-2, with no reliable assignment of the D segment. The starting material was peripheral blood, obtained 28 days after the second AZD1222 dose. The nucleotide sequence is TGTGCCAGCAGCCAAGATCCGCGTCTAAGGTCAGGTCCTTCCGGGGAGCTGTTTTTT. Its protein is CASSQDPRLRSGPSGELFF.